This T cell receptor beta chain emerged from a study of blood T cell repertoires in COVID-19. As for the study in general: From the United States, Italy and Spain came samples of acute and convalescent COVID-19. PBMCs, B-cell-depleted T cells, or T cells provided the cDNA or gDNA that made up the material.

Germline lookup yields CDR1 SQVTM and CDR2 ANQGSEA. Deletions cut 7 bases from V and 2 bases from J, with 11 bases between. The CDR3 consists of 12 residues. Original processing methods: Counts of nucleated cells, estimated from reference gene primer amplification, were obtained. The data were produced by immunoSEQ multiplex PCR, yet TCRdb's version contains in-frame clones alone and is incomplete. D and trimming were read from the DNA, whereas the V and J calls and clone size are those reported in that table. Here the sample spans around 230,000 clones, around 85% being singletons. The V call is TRBV29-1, the J call TRBJ2-5, with a weak D call TRBD2 (7 bases). What was sequenced was peripheral blood. The clonotype was recovered from a man aged 40-50 years with acute or convalescent COVID-19. CDR3: CSAGGPQETQYF. The CDR3 DNA sequence: TGCAGCGCGGGGGGCCCACAAGAGACCCAGTACTTC.